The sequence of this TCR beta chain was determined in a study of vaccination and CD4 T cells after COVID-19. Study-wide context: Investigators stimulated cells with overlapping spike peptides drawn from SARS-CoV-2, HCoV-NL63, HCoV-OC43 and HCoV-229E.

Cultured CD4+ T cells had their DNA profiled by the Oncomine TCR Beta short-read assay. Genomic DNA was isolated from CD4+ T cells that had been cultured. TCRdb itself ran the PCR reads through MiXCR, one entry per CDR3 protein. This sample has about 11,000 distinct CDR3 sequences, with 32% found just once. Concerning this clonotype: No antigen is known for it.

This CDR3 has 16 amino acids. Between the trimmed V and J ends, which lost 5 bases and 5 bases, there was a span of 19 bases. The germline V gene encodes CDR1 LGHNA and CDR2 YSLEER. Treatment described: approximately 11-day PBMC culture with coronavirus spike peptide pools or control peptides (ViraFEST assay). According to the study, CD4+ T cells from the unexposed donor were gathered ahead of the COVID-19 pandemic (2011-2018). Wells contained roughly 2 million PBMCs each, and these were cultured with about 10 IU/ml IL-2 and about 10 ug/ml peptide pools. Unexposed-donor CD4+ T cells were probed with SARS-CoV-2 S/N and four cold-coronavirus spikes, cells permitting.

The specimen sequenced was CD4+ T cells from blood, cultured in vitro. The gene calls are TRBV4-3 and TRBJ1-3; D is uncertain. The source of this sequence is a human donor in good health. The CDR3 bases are TGCGCCAGCAGCAACGGATGGGGTGACACTCGAAACACCATATATTTT. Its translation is CASSNGWGDTRNTIYF.